Listed below are T cell receptor beta chains from one sample, sequenced in a study of control samples from healthy donors and cancer patients. Profiled with immunoSEQ multiplex PCR; TCRdb holds only in-frame clones, not every one. The table has some 120,000 clones, roughly 90% seen once. Specimen: blood. These receptors were obtained from a young man in good health. Each CDR3 is given with its conserved first and last residue. A D gene is named only where the DNA matches it firmly. The size of a clone is reported for some rows only, either as once, few or many, or as a class for expanded clones.

.,.,TRBJ2-2,TRBV24-1,CATSPRGGPTGELFF,TGTGCCACCAGTCCGAGGGGGGGTCCCACCGGGGAGCTGTTTTTT
TRBD2,.,TRBJ2-5,TRBV27,CASSLSVAGGGETQYF,TGTGCCAGCAGTTTATCGGTAGCGGGGGGCGGAGAGACCCAGTACTTC
TRBD1,.,TRBJ1-5,TRBV27,CASSRQGDQPQHF,TGTGCCAGCAGTAGACAGGGGGATCAGCCCCAGCATTTT
.,.,TRBJ1-6,TRBV7-2,CASSQGGQFNSPLHF,TGTGCCAGCAGCCAAGGAGGGCAGTTTAATTCACCCCTCCACTTT
.,.,TRBJ1-1,TRBV6-6,CASSYSRTMNTEAFF,TGTGCCAGCAGTTATAGTCGCACCATGAACACTGAAGCTTTCTTT
.,.,TRBJ1-4,TRBV7-2,CASSPLGGETNEKLFF,TGTGCCAGCAGCCCCCTCGGTGGGGAAACTAATGAAAAACTGTTTTTT
TRBD1,.,TRBJ2-1,TRBV12-5,CASGTGSSYNEQFF,TGTGCTAGTGGGACAGGGAGCTCCTACAATGAGCAGTTCTTC
TRBD1,.,TRBJ1-2,TRBV7-6,CASSLAAGGNYGYTF,TGTGCCAGCAGCTTAGCGGCAGGGGGGAACTATGGCTACACCTTC
TRBD2,.,TRBJ2-5,TRBV27,CASSFSPGGDWETQYF,TGTGCCAGCAGTTTCAGCCCGGGGGGGGATTGGGAGACCCAGTACTTC
TRBD1,.,TRBJ2-1,TRBV2,CASRSGTVYNEQFF,TGTGCCAGCCGCTCCGGGACAGTTTACAATGAGCAGTTCTTC
.,.,TRBJ1-1,TRBV18,CASSQTMNTEAFF,TGTGCCAGCTCACAAACCATGAACACTGAAGCTTTCTTT
TRBD1,.,TRBJ1-2,TRBV30,CAWSSWTGDGYTF,TGTGCCTGGAGTTCGTGGACAGGGGATGGCTACACCTTC
.,.,TRBJ1-3,TRBV20-1,CSASPASSGNTIYF,TGCAGTGCTAGTCCGGCCAGCTCTGGAAACACCATATATTTT
.,.,TRBJ2-2,TRBV3-1/TRBV3-2,CASSRTTQGFGTGELFF,TGTGCCAGCAGCCGCACTACTCAGGGATTCGGCACCGGGGAGCTGTTTTTT
.,once,TRBJ1-3,TRBV20-1,CSASQGLTGNTIYF,TGCAGTGCTAGTCAGGGGTTAACTGGAAACACCATATATTTT
.,.,TRBJ1-1,TRBV7-9,CASSLGYQGNTEAFF,TGTGCCAGCAGCTTAGGATATCAGGGAAACACTGAAGCTTTCTTT
.,.,TRBJ1-1,TRBV18,CASSHDRLNTEAFF,TGTGCCAGCTCACATGACAGGTTGAACACTGAAGCTTTCTTT
.,.,TRBJ1-6,TRBV6-6,CASSLTPGHRRPPLHF,TGTGCCAGCAGTTTAACGCCGGGACATCGCCGCCCACCCCTCCACTTT
.,.,TRBJ2-3,TRBV21-1,CASSKGGTDTQYF,TGTGCCAGCAGCAAAGGAGGGACAGATACGCAGTATTTT
.,few,TRBJ1-5,TRBV4-1,CASSQSTGWVNMNNQPQHF,TGCGCCAGCAGCCAATCCACAGGATGGGTCAATATGAACAATCAGCCCCAGCATTTT
TRBD1,.,TRBJ1-6,TRBV7-9,CASSLDGRGYSPLHF,TGTGCCAGCAGCTTAGACGGCAGGGGGTATTCACCCCTCCACTTT
.,.,TRBJ1-2,TRBV6-5,CASRIGAAGAGYTF,TGTGCCAGCAGGATAGGGGCGGCAGGAGCCGGCTACACCTTC
.,once,TRBJ2-3,TRBV7-7,CASSPGLGETDTQYF,TGTGCCAGCAGCCCGGGATTGGGTGAGACAGATACGCAGTATTTT
TRBD1,.,TRBJ1-1,TRBV5-1,CASSLGLGQVNTEAFF,TGCGCCAGCAGCTTAGGCTTGGGACAGGTGAACACTGAAGCTTTCTTT
TRBD1,.,TRBJ1-2,TRBV24-1,CATSQTGYGYTF,TGTGCCACCAGTCAGACAGGGTATGGCTACACCTTC
.,.,TRBJ1-6,TRBV6-6,CASSNQGTLHF,TGTGCCAGCAGCAACCAGGGAACCCTCCACTTT
.,.,TRBJ1-4,TRBV5-1,CASSLGDVNEKLFF,TGCGCCAGCAGCTTAGGGGATGTTAATGAAAAACTGTTTTTT
.,.,TRBJ1-3,TRBV5-4,CASSPTEDSGNTIYF,TGTGCCAGCAGTCCGACCGAGGACTCTGGAAACACCATATATTTT
.,.,TRBJ2-4,TRBV7-9,CASSLVSGLKNIQYF,TGTGCCAGCAGCTTAGTTTCCGGGTTAAAGAACATTCAGTACTTC
.,few,TRBJ1-6,TRBV21-1,CASSKAGGRVHSPLHF,TGTGCCAGCAGCAAAGCTGGGGGTAGGGTCCATTCACCCCTCCACTTT
.,.,TRBJ1-1,TRBV29-1,CSVPRGAAEAFF,TGCAGCGTTCCCCGGGGGGCGGCTGAAGCTTTCTTT
.,.,TRBJ1-5,TRBV19,CASSIRAGSGQPQHF,TGTGCCAGTAGTATACGAGCAGGGAGCGGACAGCCCCAGCATTTT
TRBD1,.,TRBJ1-6,TRBV6-5,CASSYHMTGARSPLHF,TGTGCCAGCAGTTACCATATGACAGGGGCCCGTTCCCCCCTCCACTTT
.,once,TRBJ2-3,TRBV6-1,CASSEVGYRGDTQYF,TGTGCCAGCAGTGAAGTTGGTTATCGGGGAGATACGCAGTATTTT
.,.,TRBJ1-3,TRBV19,CASSIPGRRSGNTIYF,TGTGCCAGTAGTATTCCGGGACGACGCTCTGGAAACACCATATATTTT
.,.,TRBJ1-1,TRBV12-3/TRBV12-4,CASSPDMGTEAFF,TGTGCCAGCAGCCCCGACATGGGCACTGAAGCTTTCTTT
TRBD1,.,TRBJ1-6,TRBV9,CASRPGTGYNSPLHF,TGTGCCAGCAGACCCGGGACAGGCTATAATTCACCCCTCCACTTT
TRBD2,few,TRBJ2-7,TRBV27,CATWDYSYEQYF,TGTGCCACCTGGGACTACTCCTACGAGCAGTACTTC
.,.,TRBJ1-6,TRBV29-1,CSEPPRGSSYNSPLHF,TGCAGCGAGCCCCCCCGGGGGAGCTCCTATAATTCACCCCTCCACTTT
TRBD1,.,TRBJ1-2,TRBV2,CASSGQIRDRDWGYTF,TGTGCCAGCAGTGGCCAAATCCGGGACAGGGATTGGGGCTACACCTTC
.,.,TRBJ1-4,TRBV14,CALRGDGWEKLFF,TGTGCCCTAAGGGGGGACGGGTGGGAAAAACTGTTTTTT
.,.,TRBJ2-7,TRBV11-2,CASSPGGQTYEQYF,TGTGCCAGCAGCCCTGGGGGACAAACCTACGAGCAGTACTTC
.,.,TRBJ1-1,TRBV3-1/TRBV3-2,CASSQKDTNTEAFF,TGTGCCAGCAGCCAAAAGGACACCAACACTGAAGCTTTCTTT
TRBD1,.,TRBJ1-6,TRBV3-1/TRBV3-2,CASSHWDSFSPLHF,TGTGCCAGCAGCCACTGGGACAGTTTTTCACCCCTCCACTTT
.,.,TRBJ2-1,TRBV7-9,CASSLGDYEQFF,TGTGCCAGCAGCTTGGGAGATTATGAGCAGTTCTTC
.,.,TRBJ1-2,TRBV10-3,CAISESSSGMTGYTF,TGTGCCATCAGTGAGTCTAGTTCTGGGATGACTGGCTACACCTTC
.,.,TRBJ1-1,TRBV5-1,CASSFPDGGTEAFF,TGCGCCAGCAGCTTCCCGGACGGGGGCACTGAAGCTTTCTTT